The 4 T cell receptor beta chains reported below all come from one sample, sequenced in a study of CD8+ T cells in alopecia areata. RNA, once extracted, was reverse transcribed into cDNA for use as the sequencing template. Sequencing used immunoSEQ multiplex PCR; TCRdb keeps in-frame clones, though not all of them. The sample consists of around 97,000 clones, around 59% of them appearing once. The sample consisted of CD4+ T cells sorted from blood. These receptors originate from a human donor in good health.

This sequence joins TRBV2 and TRBJ2-6, with D unresolved. CDR1 and CDR2 from the germline V gene are SNHLY and FYNNEI. V was pared by 6 bases and J by 0 bases, with 6 bases between. CDR3 length: 14 residues. The CDR3 nucleotides are TGTGCCAGCAGCTTCAACTCTGGGGCCAACGTCCTGACTTTC. Its translation is CASSFNSGANVLTF.

The chain uses TRBV5-1 and TRBJ2-1; 10 nucleotides align to TRBD2. CDR1 and CDR2 from the germline V gene are SGHRS and YFSETQ. Losses at the gene ends were 9 bases for V and 8 bases for J; bases not matched to a gene: 14. This CDR3 contains 15 residues. The CDR3 DNA is TGCGCCACCAAGACGTTGGGACTAGCGTTCGATGAGCAGTTCTTC. It encodes CATKTLGLAFDEQFF.

The chain links TRBV10-3 to TRBJ2-5; the D gene is possibly TRBD1 (7 bases). Trimming took off 10 bases at V and 5 bases at J, with 11 bases between the two ends. The CDR3 has 11 amino acids. Germline CDR1 ENHRY, CDR2 SYGVKD. CDR3 coding DNA: TGTGCCACCAGGGGGGAGGAGACCCAGTACTTC. This sequence encodes CATRGEETQYF.

V and J are TRBV9 and TRBJ1-5, with D unresolved. The CDR3 consists of 15 residues. V shed 2 bases and J shed 4 bases, with 13 bases lying between them. Looked up from germline, CDR1 is SGDLS and CDR2 is YYNGEE. This CDR3 reads CASSVGGLDNQPQHF. The CDR3 bases are TGTGCCAGCAGCGTGGGCGGTCTAGATAATCAGCCCCAGCATTTT.